These 28 T cell receptor beta chains were sequenced from one sample in a study of cytotoxic CD8 clonotypes in ibrutinib-treated CLL. The data were produced by immunoSEQ multiplex PCR, yet TCRdb's version contains in-frame clones alone and is incomplete. The data show approximately 84,000 clones, 70% to 80% seen once. The material was PBMCs, obtained after 12 months of ibrutinib treatment. Receptors originate from a human donor with chronic lymphocytic leukemia.

The rearrangement joins TRBV5-1 to TRBJ2-2, with 11 bases fitting TRBD2. The CDR3 length is 15 residues. The V gene end was trimmed by 4 bases and the J gene end by 3 bases; junction bases not matched to a gene: 2. Germline V CDR1 and CDR2: SGHRS, YFSETQ. As DNA, the CDR3 is TGCGCCAGCAGCGCGACTAGCGGGGACACCGGGGAGCTGTTTTTT. This sequence encodes CASSATSGDTGELFF.

This sequence joins TRBV5-4 and TRBJ2-7, with TRBD2 identical over 7 bases. Per the germline V gene, CDR1 is SGHNT and CDR2 is YYREEE (reference sequence). Trimming cost V 4 bases and J 1 base; bases outside gene matches: 14. The CDR3 is 17 amino acids. The CDR3 here is CASSPRAAGEGSYEQYF. The DNA for the CDR3 is TGTGCCAGCAGCCCTAGGGCGGCGGGGGAGGGATCCTACGAGCAGTACTTC.

The chain has TRBV21-1 and TRBJ2-7; the table's D call of TRBD2 was not tested on the DNA. TRBV21-1 has pseudogene status. The CDR3 runs 18 residues. The CDR3 DNA sequence: TGTGCCAGCAGCACAAGACAAACTAGCGGGAGGACCTCCTACGAGCAGTACTTC. Translating gives CASSTRQTSGRTSYEQYF.

CDR3 region: CASGLARQGAGRDEQYF. The CDR3 coding sequence is TGTGCTAGTGGTTTGGCACGACAGGGGGCAGGACGGGACGAGCAGTACTTC. The rearrangement uses TRBV12-5 and TRBJ2-7; TRBD1 matches at 10 bases. Germline V gene sequence: CDR1 LGHNT, CDR2 FRNRAP. The CDR3 spans 17 residues. After removal of 1 base from V and 5 bases from J, the junction contained 11 bases not matched to a gene.

This chain uses TRBV6-5 with TRBJ2-7, with 10 bases that match TRBD2. CDR1 is MNHEY, CDR2 SVGAGI, per germline. J lost 4 bases, V lost 0 bases, and 0 bases had no gene match. The CDR3 runs to 14 residues. The CDR3 sequence is CASSYSTSGYEQYF. As DNA, the CDR3 is TGTGCCAGCAGTTACTCGACTAGCGGGTACGAGCAGTACTTC.

V gene TRBV5-1 combines with J gene TRBJ2-2, with D possibly being TRBD2 (5 bases). V gave up 2 bases and J gave up 8 bases, with 10 bases separating them. The CDR3 totals 13 residues. Germline values: CDR1 SGHRS, CDR2 YFSETQ. CDR3 nucleotides: TGCGCCAGCAGCTTCGCCCCGGGAGGGGAGCTGTTTTTT. Translating it yields CASSFAPGGELFF.

The chain combines TRBV4-1 with TRBJ2-2, with 9 nucleotides matching TRBD1. The CDR3 extends over 15 amino acids. With 1 base clipped from V and 7 bases from J, the junction kept 4 bases outside the gene matches. Per germline, CDR1 MGHRA and CDR2 YSYEKL. CDR3 loop: CASSQGTGVDGELFF. CDR3 DNA: TGCGCCAGCAGCCAAGGGACAGGGGTTGACGGGGAGCTGTTTTTT.

This clone was picked up a small number of times. The CDR3 reads CASSDNRGTGELFF. As DNA, the CDR3 is TGTGCCAGCAGCGACAACAGGGGGACCGGGGAGCTGTTTTTT. The V and J genes are TRBV9 and TRBJ2-2; the match to TRBD1 covers 8 bases. With V trimmed by 3 bases and J by 5 bases, 3 bases remained unmatched. The CDR3 sequence is 14 residues long. Germline V CDR1 and CDR2: SGDLS, YYNGEE.

This clone turned up a few times. The V call is TRBV7-8, the J call TRBJ2-1; possible D gene TRBD2, 5 bases. CDR3 length equals 16 residues. Germline-derived CDR1 and CDR2 are SGHVS and FQNEAQ. Trimming pared 5 bases from V and 1 base from J, leaving 15 bases between. CDR3 sequence: CASSPPLRASYNEQFF. DNA of the CDR3: TGTGCCAGCAGCCCCCCACTGCGGGCATCCTACAATGAGCAGTTCTTC.

A single count supports this clone. The chain is built from TRBV7-9 and TRBJ2-1; D possibly uses TRBD1 or TRBD2 (6 bases each). The CDR3 consists of 15 residues. Germline CDR1 and CDR2: SEHNR and FQNEAQ (reference sequence). Trimming removed 3 bases at V and 4 bases at J, with 13 bases between. The CDR3 region has the DNA TGTGCCAGCAGCTTTGGTGGAGGGGGGTACAATGAGCAGTTCTTC. Encoded protein: CASSFGGGGYNEQFF.

This rearrangement joins TRBV7-2 to TRBJ2-7, with no clear D. CDR3 length: 11 residues. Germline V gene sequence: CDR1 SGHTA, CDR2 FQGNSA. V shed 4 bases and J shed 4 bases, with 5 bases lying between them. Here the CDR3 DNA reads TGTGCCAGCAGCTCCCAGTACGAGCAGTACTTC. It specifies CASSSQYEQYF.

This chain uses TRBV7-9 with TRBJ1-5, with 8 bases identical to TRBD1. V gave up 5 bases and J gave up 3 bases; unmatched junction bases: 6. Per germline, CDR1 SEHNR and CDR2 FQNEAQ (reference sequence). This CDR3 comprises 15 residues. The CDR3, as DNA: TGTGCCAGCAGCAACTGGGACAGGCCCAATCAGCCCCAGCATTTT. As protein: CASSNWDRPNQPQHF.

The CDR3 DNA reads as TGTGCCAGTACCCCCACCGGGACTAGCGGTACGCAGTATTTT. Translated: CASTPTGTSGTQYF. This chain links TRBV19 with TRBJ2-3, with 11 nucleotides matching TRBD2. CDR1 and CDR2 from the germline V gene are LNHDA and SQIVND (reference sequence). With 7 bases clipped from V and 8 bases from J, the junction kept 8 bases outside the gene matches. CDR3 size: 14 residues.

CDR3 residues: CASSPPHYSNQPQHF. The CDR3 DNA follows: TGTGCCAGCTCACCACCCCATTATAGCAATCAGCCCCAGCATTTT. The gene calls are TRBV18 and TRBJ1-5; no clear D gene. The V gene's germline CDR1 is KGHSH and CDR2 LQKENI. The CDR3 is made up of 15 amino acids. Trimming shortened V by 0 bases and J by 0 bases, and 6 bases separated the two germline ends. Full variable domain (outside the CDR3, taken from reference TRBV18 and TRBJ1-5): NAGVMQNPRHLVRRRGQEARLRCSPMKGHSHVYWYRQLPEEGLKFMVYLQKENIIDESGMPKERFSAEFPKEGPSILRIQQVVRGDSAAYFCASSPPHYSNQPQHFGDGTRLSIL.

The chain couples TRBV18 to TRBJ1-5; D is possibly TRBD1 (5 bases). This CDR3 spans 17 amino acids. Trimming shortened V by 3 bases and J by 0 bases, and 15 bases separated the two germline ends. Germline V gene data show CDR1 as KGHSH and CDR2 as LQKENI. The CDR3 DNA reads as TGTGCCAGCTCACCCCGGGGGTCCAGACATAGCAATCAGCCCCAGCATTTT. Amino acid sequence: CASSPRGSRHSNQPQHF.

The chain employs TRBV7-2 and TRBJ2-5; 8 nucleotides line up with TRBD2. The CDR3 loop spans 15 amino acids. The junction had 4 bases not matched to a gene; V was cut back by 1 base and J by 3 bases. Germline V gene data show CDR1 as SGHTA and CDR2 as FQGNSA. The CDR3 DNA reads TGTGCCAGCAGCTTAGTGGCAGCGGGGGAAGAGACCCAGTACTTC. Protein sequence: CASSLVAAGEETQYF.

This chain links TRBV18 with TRBJ1-5; 9 bases map to TRBD1. The CDR3 length is 15 residues. The germline V gene has CDR1 KGHSH and CDR2 LQKENI. V lost 3 bases to trimming and J lost 3 bases; unmatched junction nucleotides: 3. CDR3 sequence (DNA): TGTGCCAGCTCACCGGGACAGGGAGACAATCAGCCCCAGCATTTT. Translated: CASSPGQGDNQPQHF.

This chain uses TRBV6-5 with TRBJ1-2; D gene ambiguous. The CDR3 spans 14 residues. CDR1 and CDR2 from the germline V gene are MNHEY and SVGAGI. The ends were cut back, 0 bases at V and 2 bases at J, with 7 bases in the middle. The DNA of the CDR3 is TGTGCCAGCAGTTACTCTCCCGAAAACTATGGCTACACCTTC. Translation: CASSYSPENYGYTF.

This clone was detected only once. V usage is TRBV5-1 and J usage is TRBJ2-1, with D maybe TRBD1 (6 bases). The length of the CDR3 is 15 residues. Deletions cut 1 base from V and 8 bases from J, with 16 bases between. Germline CDR1 reads SGHRS; CDR2 reads YFSETQ. CDR3 DNA sequence: TGCGCCAGCAGCTTGTCAACCCTTGAGGGGGATGAGCAGTTCTTC. Protein product: CASSLSTLEGDEQFF.

CDR3 sequence (DNA): TGTGCCAGCTACACTCTGGGCAGGGCTAACTATGGCTACACCTTC. Protein sequence: CASYTLGRANYGYTF. The chain is built from TRBV7-9 and TRBJ1-2, with D tentatively TRBD1 (5 bases). V lost 8 bases and J lost 0, with 16 bases in between. The CDR3 loop spans 15 amino acids. The germline CDR1 and CDR2 sequences are SEHNR and FQNEAQ (reference sequence). The full variable domain, completed using reference TRBV7-9 and TRBJ1-2, is DTGVSQNPRHKITKRGQNVTFRCDPISEHNRLYWYRQTLGQGPEFLTYFQNEAQLEKSRLLSDRFSAERPKGSFSTLEIQRTEQGDSAMYLCASYTLGRANYGYTFGSGTRLTVV.

The chain couples TRBV19 to TRBJ1-2, with D possibly TRBD1 on 5 matching bases. This CDR3 comprises 16 residues. V gave up 4 bases and J gave up 4 bases, with 19 bases separating them. Germline CDR1 and CDR2: LNHDA and SQIVND (reference sequence). The CDR3: CASSKRDSPEGYGYTF. CDR3 nucleotide sequence: TGTGCCAGTAGTAAACGGGACTCCCCGGAGGGCTATGGCTACACCTTC.

The chain has TRBV10-3 and TRBJ2-2; D may be TRBD1 or TRBD2 (6 bases each). The CDR3 sequence is 14 residues long. Trimming stripped 4 bases from V and 6 bases from J, with 12 bases between. Germline lookup yields CDR1 ENHRY and CDR2 SYGVKD. The CDR3 loop reads CAISGNRDSGELFF. In nucleotides, the CDR3 is TGTGCCATCAGTGGGAACAGGGACTCCGGGGAGCTGTTTTTT.

This clone was found once. The V call is TRBV10-3, the J call TRBJ1-1; D remains ambiguous. This CDR3 has 13 residues. V shed 4 bases and J shed 4 bases, with 10 bases lying between them. Germline assignment: CDR1 ENHRY and CDR2 SYGVKD. The chain's CDR3 is CAISGRSATEAFF. The CDR3 DNA sequence: TGTGCCATCAGTGGCAGGTCGGCCACTGAAGCTTTCTTT.

This clone was detected only once. This chain connects TRBV30 to TRBJ1-2; TRBD1 is a possible D gene (6 bases). Trimming pared 3 bases from V and 5 bases from J, leaving 19 bases between. Germline CDR1 and CDR2: GTSNPN and SVGIG (reference sequence). The length of the CDR3 is 15 residues. The chain's CDR3 is CAWSLGGWQEYGYTF. The CDR3 coding sequence is TGTGCCTGGAGCCTAGGGGGTTGGCAGGAGTATGGCTACACCTTC.

This chain links TRBV7-9 with TRBJ2-3; D might be TRBD1 (6 bases). Germline V gene data show CDR1 as SEHNR and CDR2 as FQNEAQ (reference sequence). Trimming took 5 bases from V and 0 from J, leaving 15 bases between them. The CDR3 is 16 amino acids. The DNA for the CDR3 is TGTGCCAGCAGCCCGGGCGGCAGGGGAAGCACAGATACGCAGTATTTT. Protein product: CASSPGGRGSTDTQYF.

The CDR3 reads CASSQDRGRQETQYF. CDR3 nucleotide sequence: TGCGCCAGCAGCCAAGACCGGGGCAGACAAGAGACCCAGTACTTC. The gene calls are TRBV4-3 and TRBJ2-5, with D tentatively TRBD1 or TRBD2 (5 bases each). Germline V gene sequence: CDR1 LGHNA, CDR2 YSLEER. The V end lost 0 bases, the J end lost 2 bases, and 10 bases lay between the germline ends. The CDR3 sequence is 15 residues long.

The chain combines TRBV11-2 with TRBJ2-6; no definite D call. CDR3 length: 16 residues. Per the germline V gene, CDR1 is SGHAT and CDR2 is FQNNGV. Trimming removed 2 bases from V and 4 bases from J, with 12 bases in between. CDR3 sequence: CASSLRVNPGANVLTF. The CDR3 DNA sequence: TGTGCCAGCAGCTTAAGAGTGAACCCCGGGGCCAACGTCCTGACTTTC.

This chain links TRBV6-5 with TRBJ2-5; 7 bases align to TRBD2. This CDR3 is built from 11 residues. Germline V lookup: CDR1 MNHEY, CDR2 SVGAGI. With 11 bases clipped from V and 5 bases from J, the junction kept 5 bases outside the gene matches. CDR3 region: CAAGVRETQYF. CDR3 coding DNA: TGTGCCGCGGGGGTCCGGGAGACCCAGTACTTC.